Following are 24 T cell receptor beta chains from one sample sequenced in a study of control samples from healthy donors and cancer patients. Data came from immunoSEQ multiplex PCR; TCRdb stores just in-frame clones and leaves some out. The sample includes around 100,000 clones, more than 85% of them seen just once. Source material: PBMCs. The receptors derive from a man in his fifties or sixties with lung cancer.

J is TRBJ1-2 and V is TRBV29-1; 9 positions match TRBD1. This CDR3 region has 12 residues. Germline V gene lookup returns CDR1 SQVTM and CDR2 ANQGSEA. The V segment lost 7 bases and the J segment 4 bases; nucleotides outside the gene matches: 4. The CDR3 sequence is CSDEGQGYGYTF. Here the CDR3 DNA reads TGCAGCGACGAGGGACAGGGCTATGGCTACACCTTC. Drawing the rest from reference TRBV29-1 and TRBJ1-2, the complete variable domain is SAVISQKPSRDICQRGTSLTIQCQVDSQVTMMFWYRQQPGQSLTLIATANQGSEATYESGFVIDKFPISRPNLTFSTLTVSNMSPEDSSIYLCSDEGQGYGYTFGSGTRLTVV.

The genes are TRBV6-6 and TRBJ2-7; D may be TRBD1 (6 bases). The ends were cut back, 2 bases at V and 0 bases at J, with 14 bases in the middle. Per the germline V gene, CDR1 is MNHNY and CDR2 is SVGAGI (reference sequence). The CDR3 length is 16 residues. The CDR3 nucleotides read TGTGCCAGCAGTTACCTGACAGGCCCTAGCTCCTACGAGCAGTACGTC. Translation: CASSYLTGPSSYEQYV.

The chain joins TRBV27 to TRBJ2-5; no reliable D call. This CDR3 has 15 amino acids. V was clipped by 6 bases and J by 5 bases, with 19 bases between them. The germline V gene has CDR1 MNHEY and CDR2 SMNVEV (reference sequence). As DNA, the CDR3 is TGTGCCAGCAGCTCCCGAAGCCGAACCGGGGAGACCCAGTACTTC. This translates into CASSSRSRTGETQYF.

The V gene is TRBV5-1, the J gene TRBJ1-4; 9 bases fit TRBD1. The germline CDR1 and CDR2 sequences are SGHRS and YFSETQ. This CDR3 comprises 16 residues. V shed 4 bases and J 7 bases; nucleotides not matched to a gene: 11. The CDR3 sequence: CASSQATGTGSEKLFF. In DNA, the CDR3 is TGCGCCAGCAGCCAGGCCACAGGGACAGGGTCTGAAAAACTGTTTTTT.

CDR3 amino acids: CASRRAGGTDTQYF. The CDR3, as DNA: TGTGCCAGCCGACGCGCGGGGGGCACAGATACGCAGTATTTT. This chain connects TRBV27 to TRBJ2-3; 7 positions match TRBD2. Trimming took 8 bases from V and 1 from J; bases not matched to a gene: 6. Looked up from germline, CDR1 is MNHEY and CDR2 is SMNVEV (reference sequence). This CDR3 has 14 residues.

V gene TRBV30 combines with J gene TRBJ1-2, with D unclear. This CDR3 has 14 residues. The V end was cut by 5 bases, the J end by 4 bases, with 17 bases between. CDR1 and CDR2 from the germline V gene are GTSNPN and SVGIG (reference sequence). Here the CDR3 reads CAWAPTGKAYGYTF. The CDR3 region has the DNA TGTGCCTGGGCTCCCACGGGAAAAGCCTATGGCTACACCTTC.

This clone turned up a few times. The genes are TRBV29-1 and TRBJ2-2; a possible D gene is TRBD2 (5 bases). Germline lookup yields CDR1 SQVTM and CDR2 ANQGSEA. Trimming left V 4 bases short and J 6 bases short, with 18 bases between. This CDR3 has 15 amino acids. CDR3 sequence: CSVVKAPGNPGELFF. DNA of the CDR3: TGCAGCGTTGTAAAGGCCCCGGGAAATCCCGGGGAGCTGTTTTTT.

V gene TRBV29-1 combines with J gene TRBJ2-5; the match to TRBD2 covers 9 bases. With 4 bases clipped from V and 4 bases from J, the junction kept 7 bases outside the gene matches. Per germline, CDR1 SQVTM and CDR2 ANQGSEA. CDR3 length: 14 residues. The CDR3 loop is CSVGGASGTETQYF. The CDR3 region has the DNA TGCAGCGTTGGGGGGGCTAGCGGGACAGAGACCCAGTACTTC.

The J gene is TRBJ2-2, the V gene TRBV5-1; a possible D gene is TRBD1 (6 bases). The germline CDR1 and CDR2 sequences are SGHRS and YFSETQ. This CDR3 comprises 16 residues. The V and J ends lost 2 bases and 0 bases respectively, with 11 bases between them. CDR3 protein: CASSLLDSANTGELFF. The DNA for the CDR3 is TGCGCCAGCAGCTTATTGGACAGCGCGAACACCGGGGAGCTGTTTTTT. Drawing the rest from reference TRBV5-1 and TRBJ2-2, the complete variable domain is KAGVTQTPRYLIKTRGQQVTLSCSPISGHRSVSWYQQTPGQGLQFLFEYFSETQRNKGNFPGRFSGRQFSNSRSEMNVSTLELGDSALYLCASSLLDSANTGELFFGEGSRLTVL.

CDR3 DNA sequence: TGTGCCAGTAGTCCCACAGTTACAGCCTCTGGGGCCAACGTCCTGACTTTC. As protein: CASSPTVTASGANVLTF. The chain joins TRBV19 to TRBJ2-6; D not certain. CDR3 size: 17 residues. V lost 5 bases and J lost 0, with 14 bases in between. Germline values: CDR1 LNHDA, CDR2 SQIVND (reference sequence).

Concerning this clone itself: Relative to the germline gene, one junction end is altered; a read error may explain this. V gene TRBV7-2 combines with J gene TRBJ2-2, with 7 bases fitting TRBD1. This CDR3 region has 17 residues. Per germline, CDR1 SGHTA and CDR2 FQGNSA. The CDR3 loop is CANSLGIGGPNTGELFF. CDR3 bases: TGTGCCAACAGCTTAGGAATAGGGGGCCCTAACACCGGGGAGCTGTTTTTT.

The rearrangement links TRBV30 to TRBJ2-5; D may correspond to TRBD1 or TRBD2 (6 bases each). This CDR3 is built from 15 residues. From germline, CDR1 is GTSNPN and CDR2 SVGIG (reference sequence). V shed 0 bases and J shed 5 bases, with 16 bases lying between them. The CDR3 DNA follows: TGTGCCTGGAGTGTACGAGGGGGGTTCGGGGAGACCCAGTACTTC. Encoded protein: CAWSVRGGFGETQYF.

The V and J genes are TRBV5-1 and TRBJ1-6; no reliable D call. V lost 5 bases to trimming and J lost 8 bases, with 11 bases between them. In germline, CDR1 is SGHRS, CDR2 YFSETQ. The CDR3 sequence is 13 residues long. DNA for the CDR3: TGCGCCAGCAGTACGAACAGTCATTCACCCCTCCACTTT. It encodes CASSTNSHSPLHF.

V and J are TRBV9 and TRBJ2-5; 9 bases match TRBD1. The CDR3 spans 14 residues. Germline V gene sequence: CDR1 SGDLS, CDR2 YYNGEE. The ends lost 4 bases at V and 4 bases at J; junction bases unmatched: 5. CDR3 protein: CASSIGTGTETQYF. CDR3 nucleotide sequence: TGTGCCAGCAGCATTGGGACAGGGACAGAGACCCAGTACTTC.

The DNA of the CDR3 is TGTGCCAGCAGCGGGACACCTCTAAGGGAAGATACGCAGTATTTT. Translating it yields CASSGTPLREDTQYF. The chain links TRBV6-5 to TRBJ2-3; possibly TRBD1 for D (6 bases). Trimming shortened V by 6 bases and J by 5 bases, and 18 bases separated the two germline ends. The CDR3 runs 15 residues. Germline V gene sequence: CDR1 MNHEY, CDR2 SVGAGI.

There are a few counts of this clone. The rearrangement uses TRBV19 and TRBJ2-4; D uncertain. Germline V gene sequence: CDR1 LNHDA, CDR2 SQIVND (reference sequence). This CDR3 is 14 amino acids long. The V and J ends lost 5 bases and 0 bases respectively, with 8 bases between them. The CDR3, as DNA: TGTGCCAGTAGTTTTGGCCTAGCCAAAAACATTCAGTACTTC. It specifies CASSFGLAKNIQYF.

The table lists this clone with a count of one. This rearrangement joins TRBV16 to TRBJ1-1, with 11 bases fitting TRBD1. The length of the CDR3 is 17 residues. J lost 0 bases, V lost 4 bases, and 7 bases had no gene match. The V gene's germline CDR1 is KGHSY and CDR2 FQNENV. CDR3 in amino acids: CASSLTQGQGVNTEAFF. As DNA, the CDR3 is TGTGCCAGCAGCCTCACGCAGGGACAGGGGGTGAACACTGAAGCTTTCTTT. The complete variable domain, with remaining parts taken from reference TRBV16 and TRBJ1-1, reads GEEVAQTPKHLVRGEGQKAKLYCAPIKGHSYVFWYQQVLKNEFKFLISFQNENVFDETGMPKERFSAKCLPNSPCSLEIQATKLEDSAVYFCASSLTQGQGVNTEAFFGQGTRLTVV.

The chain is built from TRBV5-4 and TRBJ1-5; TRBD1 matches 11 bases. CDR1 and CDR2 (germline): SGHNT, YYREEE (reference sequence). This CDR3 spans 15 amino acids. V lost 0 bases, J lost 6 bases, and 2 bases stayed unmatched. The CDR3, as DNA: TGTGCCAGCAGCTTGGCCGGGACAGGGGGTCAGCCCCAGCATTTT. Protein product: CASSLAGTGGQPQHF.

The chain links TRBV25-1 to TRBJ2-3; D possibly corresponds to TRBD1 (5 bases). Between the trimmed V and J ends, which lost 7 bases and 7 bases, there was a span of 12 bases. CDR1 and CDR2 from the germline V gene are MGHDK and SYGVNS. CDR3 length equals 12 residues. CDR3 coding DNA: TGTGCCAGCAAGGTCAGGGATCATACGCAGTATTTT. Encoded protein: CASKVRDHTQYF. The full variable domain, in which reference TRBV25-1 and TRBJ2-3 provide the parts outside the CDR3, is EADIYQTPRYLVIGTGKKITLECSQTMGHDKMYWYQQDPGMELHLIHYSYGVNSTEKGDLSSESTVSRIRTEHFPLTLESARPSHTSQYLCASKVRDHTQYFGPGTRLTVL.

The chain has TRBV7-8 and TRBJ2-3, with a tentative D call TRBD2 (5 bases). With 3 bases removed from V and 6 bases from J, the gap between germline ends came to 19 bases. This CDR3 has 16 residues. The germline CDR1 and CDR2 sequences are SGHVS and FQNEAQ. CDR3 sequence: CASSLRENGWFDTQYF. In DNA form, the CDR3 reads TGTGCCAGCAGCTTGAGGGAAAACGGTTGGTTCGATACGCAGTATTTT.

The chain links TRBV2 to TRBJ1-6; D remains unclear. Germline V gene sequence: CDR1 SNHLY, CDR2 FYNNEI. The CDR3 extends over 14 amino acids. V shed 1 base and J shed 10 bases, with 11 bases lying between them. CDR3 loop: CASSEERVGSPLHF. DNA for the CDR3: TGTGCCAGCAGTGAAGAAAGGGTGGGGTCACCCCTCCACTTT.

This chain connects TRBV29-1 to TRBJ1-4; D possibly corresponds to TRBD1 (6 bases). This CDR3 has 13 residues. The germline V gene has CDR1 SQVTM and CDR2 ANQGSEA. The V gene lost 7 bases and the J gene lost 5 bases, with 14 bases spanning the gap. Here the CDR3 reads CSASTGPNEKLFF. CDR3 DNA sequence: TGCAGCGCATCGACAGGCCCCAATGAAAAACTGTTTTTT.

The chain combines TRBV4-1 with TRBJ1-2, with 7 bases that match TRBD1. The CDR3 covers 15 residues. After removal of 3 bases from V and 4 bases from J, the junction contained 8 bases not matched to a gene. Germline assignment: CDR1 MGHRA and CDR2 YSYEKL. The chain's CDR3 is CASSHPTSGGYGYTF. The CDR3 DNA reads TGCGCCAGCAGCCACCCGACTTCAGGGGGCTATGGCTACACCTTC.

CDR3 nucleotide sequence: TGTGCCAGCAGTGAATTGGGACCCTACTATGGCTACACCTTC. Encoded protein: CASSELGPYYGYTF. The chain is built from TRBV25-1 and TRBJ1-2, with D tentatively TRBD1 (5 bases). The V gene's germline CDR1 is MGHDK and CDR2 SYGVNS. This CDR3 spans 14 amino acids. Trimming stripped 1 base from V and 3 bases from J, with 9 bases between.